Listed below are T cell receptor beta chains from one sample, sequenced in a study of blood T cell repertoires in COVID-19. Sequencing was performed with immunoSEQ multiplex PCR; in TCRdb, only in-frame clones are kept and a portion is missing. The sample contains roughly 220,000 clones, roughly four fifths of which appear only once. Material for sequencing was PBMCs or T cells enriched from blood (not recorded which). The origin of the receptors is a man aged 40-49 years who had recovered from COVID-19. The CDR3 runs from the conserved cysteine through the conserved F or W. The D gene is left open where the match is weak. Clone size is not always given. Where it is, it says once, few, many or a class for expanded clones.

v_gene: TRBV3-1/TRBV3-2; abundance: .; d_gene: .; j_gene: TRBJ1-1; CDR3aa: CASSHRRPTEAFF; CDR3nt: TGTGCCAGCAGCCACAGGAGGCCCACTGAAGCTTTCTTT
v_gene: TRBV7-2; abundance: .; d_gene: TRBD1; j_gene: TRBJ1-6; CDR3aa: CASSLDRGDSPLHF; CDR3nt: TGTGCCAGCAGCTTGGACAGGGGTGATTCACCCCTCCACTTT
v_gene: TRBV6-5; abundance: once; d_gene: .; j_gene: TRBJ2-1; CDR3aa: CATRRSGDLYNEQFF; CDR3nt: TGTGCCACCCGTCGCTCGGGGGACCTCTACAATGAGCAGTTCTTC
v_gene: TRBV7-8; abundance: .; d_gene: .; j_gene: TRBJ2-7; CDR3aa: CASSLVGNEQYF; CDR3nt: TGTGCCAGCAGCCTCGTCGGGAACGAGCAGTACTTC
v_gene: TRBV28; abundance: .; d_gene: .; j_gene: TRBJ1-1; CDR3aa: CASSLLGPNTEAFF; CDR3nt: TGTGCCAGCAGTTTATTGGGCCCGAACACTGAAGCTTTCTTT
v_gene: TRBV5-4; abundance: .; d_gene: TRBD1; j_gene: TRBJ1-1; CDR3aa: CASSFTGTGLNTEAFF; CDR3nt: TGTGCCAGCAGCTTCACCGGGACAGGGCTAAACACTGAAGCTTTCTTT
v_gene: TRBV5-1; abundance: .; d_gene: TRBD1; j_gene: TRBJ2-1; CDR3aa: CASSLGQGALEQFF; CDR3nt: TGCGCCAGCAGCTTGGGACAGGGCGCTTTGGAGCAGTTCTTC
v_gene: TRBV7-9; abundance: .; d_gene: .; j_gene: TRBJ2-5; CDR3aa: CASSSQRAGETQYF; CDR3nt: TGTGCCAGCAGTTCACAGAGGGCGGGAGAGACCCAGTACTTC
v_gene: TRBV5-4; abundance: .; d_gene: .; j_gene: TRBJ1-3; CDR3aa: CASSLDSSGGNTIYF; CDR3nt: TGTGCCAGCAGCTTGGATTCGTCCGGGGGAAACACCATATATTTT
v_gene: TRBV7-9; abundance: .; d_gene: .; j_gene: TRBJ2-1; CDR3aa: CASSSLYEQFF; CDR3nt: TGTGCCAGCAGCTCCCTATATGAGCAGTTCTTC
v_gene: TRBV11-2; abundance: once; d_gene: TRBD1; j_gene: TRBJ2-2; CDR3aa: CASSWFRRRTGVVGNTGELFF; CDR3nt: TGTGCCAGCAGTTGGTTTCGCCGGAGGACAGGGGTGGTCGGGAACACCGGGGAGCTGTTTTTT
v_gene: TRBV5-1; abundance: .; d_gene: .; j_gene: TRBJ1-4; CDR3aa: CASSPAGGEEKLFF; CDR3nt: TGCGCCAGCAGCCCGGCGGGGGGCGAAGAAAAACTGTTTTTT
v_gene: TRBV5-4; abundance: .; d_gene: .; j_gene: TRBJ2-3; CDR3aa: CASSKRQHGTDTQYF; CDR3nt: TGTGCCAGCAGCAAAAGACAACACGGCACAGATACGCAGTATTTT
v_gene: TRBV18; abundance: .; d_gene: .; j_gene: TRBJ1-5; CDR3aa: CASSPGGRGQPQHF; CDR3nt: TGTGCCAGCTCACCGGGGGGGCGAGGTCAGCCCCAGCATTTT
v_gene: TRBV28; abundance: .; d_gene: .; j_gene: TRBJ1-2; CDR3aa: CASSSRQRGYTF; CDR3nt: TGTGCCAGCAGTAGCAGACAGAGGGGCTACACCTTC
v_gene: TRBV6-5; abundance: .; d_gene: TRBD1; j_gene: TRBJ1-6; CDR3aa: CASSPRDRANSPLHF; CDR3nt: TGTGCCAGCAGTCCCCGGGACAGGGCTAATTCACCCCTCCACTTT
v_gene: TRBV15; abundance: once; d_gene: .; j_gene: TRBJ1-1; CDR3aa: CATSTLGSEAFF; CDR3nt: TGTGCCACCAGCACCCTAGGTTCTGAAGCTTTCTTT
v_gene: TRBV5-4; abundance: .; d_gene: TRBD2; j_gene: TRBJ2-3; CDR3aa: CASSSPRPSGSQGSDTQYF; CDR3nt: TGTGCCAGCAGCTCACCCAGGCCTAGCGGGAGCCAGGGGTCAGATACGCAGTATTTT
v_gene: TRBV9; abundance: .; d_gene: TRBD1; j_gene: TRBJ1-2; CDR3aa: CASSVALDRDNYGYTF; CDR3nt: TGTGCCAGCAGCGTAGCTCTGGACAGGGACAACTATGGCTACACCTTC
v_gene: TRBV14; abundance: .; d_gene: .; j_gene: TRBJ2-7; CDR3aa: CASSQAGLLLYEQYF; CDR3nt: TGTGCCAGCAGCCAAGCGGGACTCCTGCTCTACGAGCAGTACTTC
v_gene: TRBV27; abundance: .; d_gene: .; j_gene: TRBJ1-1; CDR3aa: CASVSPMRHTEAFF; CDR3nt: TGTGCCAGCGTATCTCCCATGCGGCACACTGAAGCTTTCTTT
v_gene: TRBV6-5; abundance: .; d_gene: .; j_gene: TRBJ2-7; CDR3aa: CASSYNRESSYEQYF; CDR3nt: TGTGCCAGCAGCTACAACAGGGAGAGCTCCTACGAGCAGTACTTC
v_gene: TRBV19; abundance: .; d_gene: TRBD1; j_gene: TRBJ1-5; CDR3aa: CASSIGTGGQPQHF; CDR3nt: TGTGCCAGTAGTATCGGGACAGGGGGTCAGCCCCAGCATTTT
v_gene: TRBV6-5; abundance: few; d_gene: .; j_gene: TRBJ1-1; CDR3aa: CASSYNRNTEAFF; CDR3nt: TGTGCCAGCAGTTACAATCGGAACACTGAAGCTTTCTTT